Listed here are 20 T cell receptor beta chains from one sample, sequenced in a study of OX40 agonist ivuxolimab in advanced cancers. The table came from immunoSEQ multiplex PCR; TCRdb's copy has only in-frame clones and leaves some out. The sample includes tens of thousands of clones, approximately 86% of them seen just once. Here the sequenced sample was CD4+ or CD8+ T cells sorted from blood, taken in a trial of the OX40 agonist ivuxolimab. These receptors all come from an adult with an advanced solid tumor such as melanoma, head and neck, liver or kidney cancer.

This chain uses TRBV5-4 with TRBJ1-1; D is ambiguous. The CDR3 has 14 residues. The V end lost 0 bases, the J end lost 2 bases, and 8 bases lay between the germline ends. In germline, CDR1 is SGHNT, CDR2 YYREEE (reference sequence). The CDR3 is CASSLDQTNTEAFF. Written as DNA, the CDR3 is TGTGCCAGCAGCTTGGATCAAACAAACACTGAAGCTTTCTTT.

The rearrangement joins TRBV7-9 to TRBJ1-2; a possible D gene is TRBD1 (6 bases). The germline V gene has CDR1 SEHNR and CDR2 FQNEAQ (reference sequence). V lost 1 base, J lost 11 bases, and 17 bases lay in between. The CDR3 length is 14 residues. CDR3 region: CASSLGGRGSVYTF. In DNA form, the CDR3 reads TGTGCCAGCAGCTTAGGGGGCAGGGGCAGTGTATACACCTTC.

The V and J genes are TRBV6-5 and TRBJ2-7, with D perhaps being TRBD1 or TRBD2 (5 bases each). V dropped 4 bases and J dropped 4 bases, with 17 bases sitting between them. The CDR3 is 15 amino acids. Germline lookup yields CDR1 MNHEY and CDR2 SVGAGI. The CDR3: CASSSEGRNPYEQYF. CDR3 sequence (DNA): TGTGCCAGCAGTTCAGAGGGACGGAATCCATACGAGCAGTACTTC.

J is TRBJ2-5 and V is TRBV6-5; D remains ambiguous. The J call may not be correct, given that the DNA end is closer to TRBJ2-7. The CDR3 has 11 amino acids. From germline, CDR1 is MNHEY and CDR2 SVGAGI. CDR3 amino acids: CASRAPHEQYF. The CDR3 bases are TGTGCCAGCAGGGCCCCCCACGAGCAGTACTTC.

The rearrangement links TRBV19 to TRBJ2-5; D may be TRBD2 (5 bases). V lost 3 bases and J 5 bases, leaving 7 bases between the germline ends. The germline gives CDR1 LNHDA, CDR2 SQIVND (reference sequence). CDR3 length: 12 residues. The chain's CDR3 is CASSISGETQYF. In DNA, the CDR3 is TGTGCCAGTAGTATCTCGGGGGAGACCCAGTACTTC.

The rearrangement uses TRBV5-4 and TRBJ2-1; 8 nucleotides line up with TRBD2. V shed 2 bases, J shed 7 bases, and the junction held 5 bases outside the gene matches. This CDR3 comprises 14 residues. Germline loops: CDR1 SGHNT, CDR2 YYREEE (reference sequence). CDR3 sequence (DNA): TGTGCCAGCAGCTTTACTAGCGGCGAGAATGAGCAGTTCTTC. It specifies CASSFTSGENEQFF.

The chain is built from TRBV6-1 and TRBJ2-4; D unclear. The CDR3 sequence is 13 residues long. Germline V gene data show CDR1 as MNHNS and CDR2 as SASEGT. V lost 11 bases and J lost 8, with 19 bases in between. CDR3 sequence (DNA): TGTGCCCACTCGGGCCTCCCTGTACACATTCAGTACTTC. Protein sequence: CAHSGLPVHIQYF.

The chain has TRBV28 and TRBJ2-5; either TRBD1 or TRBD2 may fit D (5 bases each). The CDR3 has 14 amino acids. V lost 5 bases to trimming and J lost 1 base, with 11 bases between them. The V gene's germline CDR1 is MDHEN and CDR2 SYDVKM. The CDR3 loop reads CASSIPGTQETQYF. CDR3 DNA sequence: TGTGCCAGCAGTATACCCGGGACCCAAGAGACCCAGTACTTC.

The CDR3 here is CASSETRTGNNEKLFF. CDR3 bases: TGCGCCAGCAGTGAGACAAGGACAGGGAATAATGAAAAACTGTTTTTT. The chain links TRBV10-2 to TRBJ1-4, with TRBD1 matching over 8 bases. The CDR3 runs 16 residues. The germline V gene encodes CDR1 WSHSY and CDR2 SAAADI. V lost 2 bases and J lost 4; bases outside the gene matches: 6.

The chain is built from TRBV10-3 and TRBJ2-1; 11 nucleotides agree with TRBD2. CDR1 and CDR2 from the germline V gene are ENHRY and SYGVKD. Trimming removed 9 bases from V and 7 bases from J; junction bases left unmatched: 8. This CDR3 spans 14 amino acids. DNA for the CDR3: TGTGCCATTGCTATAGCGGGAGGGCGTAATGAGCAGTTCTTC. Translating gives CAIAIAGGRNEQFF.

The chain has TRBV7-2 and TRBJ2-4; 7 bases match TRBD1. Germline V lookup: CDR1 SGHTA, CDR2 FQGNSA. With V trimmed by 1 base and J by 8 bases, 8 bases remained unmatched. This CDR3 is built from 15 residues. This chain's CDR3 is CASSLVAAQGDIQYF. The CDR3 nucleotides are TGTGCCAGCAGCTTAGTGGCAGCCCAGGGGGACATTCAGTACTTC.

The chain carries TRBV10-2 and TRBJ2-7, with D tentatively TRBD1 (5 bases). The CDR3 loop spans 13 amino acids. With 7 bases removed from V and 2 bases from J, the gap between germline ends came to 12 bases. CDR1 and CDR2 from the germline V gene are WSHSY and SAAADI. The CDR3 nucleotides read TGCGCCAGCACCCCGACAGACCCCTACGAGCAGTACTTC. Translating gives CASTPTDPYEQYF.

The chain links TRBV6-5 to TRBJ2-1, with D hard to call. The length of the CDR3 is 14 residues. Deletions cut 4 bases from V and 5 bases from J, with 12 bases between. Germline CDR1 and CDR2: MNHEY and SVGAGI. The CDR3 protein is CASSFRSAHNEQFF. Written as DNA, the CDR3 is TGTGCCAGCAGTTTCCGGAGCGCTCACAATGAGCAGTTCTTC.

The CDR3 region has the DNA TGTGCCAGCAGTCTCCCGGCAGGTATCGAGCAGTACTTC. Protein product: CASSLPAGIEQYF. The J gene is TRBJ2-7, the V gene TRBV6-5; D is ambiguous. The CDR3 has 13 amino acids. The ends were cut back, 5 bases at V and 6 bases at J, with 14 bases in the middle. Germline CDR1 reads MNHEY; CDR2 reads SVGAGI.

This chain joins TRBV7-8 and TRBJ2-1; perhaps TRBD2 as D (5 bases). The germline CDR1 and CDR2 sequences are SGHVS and FQNEAQ. The V gene lost 5 bases and the J gene lost 5 bases, with 19 bases spanning the gap. This CDR3 has 16 amino acids. CDR3 coding DNA: TGTGCCAGCAGCCCTCTGAATCGGGAAGCCAACAATGAGCAGTTCTTC. Its translation: CASSPLNREANNEQFF.

This clone showed up just once. The chain recombines TRBV6-4 with TRBJ2-5; possible D gene TRBD1, 6 bases. Germline values: CDR1 MRHNA, CDR2 SNTAGT. This CDR3 comprises 16 residues. Trimming took off 2 bases at V and 2 bases at J, with 15 bases between the two ends. CDR3 nucleotide sequence: TGTGCCAGCAGTGACCCGCCGGGACACTCTCAAGAGACCCAGTACTTC. Its translation: CASSDPPGHSQETQYF.

The rearrangement uses TRBV27 and TRBJ2-7; TRBD1 matches 10 bases. CDR1 and CDR2 from the germline V gene are MNHEY and SMNVEV (reference sequence). After removal of 3 bases from V and 5 bases from J, the junction contained 13 bases not matched to a gene. The CDR3 runs to 17 residues. CDR3 DNA sequence: TGTGCCAGCAGTTTTGTTAGTGGGGGACAGGGGCGCAACGAGCAGTACTTC. This translates into CASSFVSGGQGRNEQYF.

The chain is built from TRBV7-8 and TRBJ2-5, with TRBD1 identical over 7 bases. The length of the CDR3 is 15 residues. Trimming cost V 3 bases and J 3 bases; bases outside gene matches: 7. Germline V gene data show CDR1 as SGHVS and CDR2 as FQNEAQ. CDR3 residues: CASSLLTGLEETQYF. CDR3 DNA sequence: TGTGCCAGCAGCTTGCTGACAGGGTTGGAAGAGACCCAGTACTTC.

There are a few counts of this clone. The chain carries TRBV7-2 and TRBJ1-3; possibly TRBD1 for D (6 bases). The CDR3 is 17 residues long. Germline V CDR1 and CDR2: SGHTA, FQGNSA. V shed 2 bases and J shed 1 base, with 15 bases lying between them. The chain's CDR3 is CASSLKPLQGSGNTIYF. The CDR3 DNA sequence: TGTGCCAGCAGCTTAAAGCCCCTTCAGGGGTCTGGAAACACCATATATTTT.

The rearrangement joins TRBV30 to TRBJ1-5; D perhaps matches TRBD1 (5 bases). The CDR3 contains 15 residues. Germline-derived CDR1 and CDR2 are GTSNPN and SVGIG (reference sequence). V was trimmed by 2 bases and J by 3 bases, leaving 14 bases between them. CDR3 in amino acids: CAWSLRGTPNQPQHF. In DNA, the CDR3 is TGTGCCTGGAGTCTACGGGGGACTCCCAATCAGCCCCAGCATTTT.